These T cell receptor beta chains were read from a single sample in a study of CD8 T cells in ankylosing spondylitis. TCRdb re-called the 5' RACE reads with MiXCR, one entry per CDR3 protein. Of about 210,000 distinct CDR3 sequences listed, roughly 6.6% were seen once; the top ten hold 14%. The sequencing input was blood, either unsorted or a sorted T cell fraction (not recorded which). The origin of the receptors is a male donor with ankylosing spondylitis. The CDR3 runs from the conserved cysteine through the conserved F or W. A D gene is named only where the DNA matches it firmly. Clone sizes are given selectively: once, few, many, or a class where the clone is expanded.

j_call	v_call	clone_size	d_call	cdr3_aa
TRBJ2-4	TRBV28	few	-	CASSPIPGQALAKNIQYF
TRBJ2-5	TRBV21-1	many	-	CASSRPTGTSGRYTETQYF
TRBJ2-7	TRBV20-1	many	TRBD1	CSASRTGEYEQYF
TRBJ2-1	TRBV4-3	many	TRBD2	CASSQGSGASYNEQFF
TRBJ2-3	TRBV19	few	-	CASKERSGYQDTQYF
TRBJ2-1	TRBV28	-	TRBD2	CASSLRGLAGADEQFF
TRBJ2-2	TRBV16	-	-	CASSPRTEGDANTGELFF
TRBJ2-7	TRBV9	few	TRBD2	CASSPRVASGTYEQYF
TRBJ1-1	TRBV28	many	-	CASSPSFWGSAEAFF
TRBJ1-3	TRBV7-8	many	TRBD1	CASSSRQGATGNTTYF
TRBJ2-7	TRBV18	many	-	CASSPRMAESYEQYF
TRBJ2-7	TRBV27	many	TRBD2	CASRPPGLAYEQYF
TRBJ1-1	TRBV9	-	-	CASSVEWGNTEAFF
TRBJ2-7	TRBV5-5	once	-	CAIGLGSTYEQYF
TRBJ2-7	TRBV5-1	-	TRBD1	CASTQDRGSYEQYF
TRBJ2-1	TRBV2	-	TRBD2	CASSDLPSGAHNEQFF
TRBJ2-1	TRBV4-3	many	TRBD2	CASSQGGSGYEQFF
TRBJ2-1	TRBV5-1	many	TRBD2	CASSFGTSGINEQFF
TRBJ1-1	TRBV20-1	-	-	CSASYRVWEHAEAFF
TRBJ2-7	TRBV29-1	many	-	CSVRAGVEQYF